This T cell receptor beta chain was sequenced for a study of tumor-infiltrating lymphocytes in primary liver carcinoma. As for the study in general: Surgery removed the patients' primary liver carcinoma.

The source of the blood RNA was unsorted whole blood, and germline DNA was extracted as well. Total RNA amounting to 500 ng was the source from which TCR beta cDNA was made with a constant-region primer. Slightly modified ARM-PCR, run as three nested multiplex PCR rounds, produced the TCR beta libraries. TRBV1-TRBV30 forward primers and a C-beta reverse primer were used in the first two PCR rounds, which each ran for 10 cycles. TCRdb re-derived calls from the multiplex PCR reads in MiXCR, one entry per CDR3 protein. The sample includes 300,000 to 350,000 distinct CDR3 sequences, 58% of them seen just once. Per germline, CDR1 ENHRY and CDR2 SYGVKD. CDR3 length equals 13 residues. V gave up 10 bases and J gave up 2 bases, with 12 bases separating them. Comment on this clonotype: A much larger clone is a single base away; this may be a read error.

The sample consisted of peripheral blood. This clonotype originated in a woman aged 30 to 39 with primary liver carcinoma and hepatitis B virus infection. J is TRBJ1-5 and V is TRBV10-3, with D unclear. Here the CDR3 DNA reads TGTGCCACCCGTGACCGGTGCAATCAGCCCCAGCATTTT. This codes for CATRDRCNQPQHF.